A selection of T cell receptor beta chains follows, all from one sample in a study of a mutant IDH1 vaccine in newly diagnosed glioma. Libraries were prepared by immunoSEQ multiplex PCR; TCRdb keeps only in-frame clonotypes and omits some of them. The table records roughly 30,000 clones, roughly 88% of them present only once. Their specific antigens are unknown. The sequences come from PBMCs, collected from a glioma patient whose treatment included an IDH1 peptide vaccine. The source of these receptors is a man aged 35-49 years with glioma. The CDR3 runs from the conserved cysteine through the conserved F or W. A D gene is named only where the DNA matches it firmly.

cdr3_length	d_call	v_call	j_call	cdr3_aa	cdr3_nt
15	TRBD2	TRBV4-2	TRBJ2-1	CASSPLAGDSNEQFF	TGTGCCAGCAGTCCACTAGCGGGGGACTCCAATGAGCAGTTCTTC
15	TRBD1	TRBV7-9	TRBJ2-3	CASSSTGYGTDTQYF	TGTGCCAGCAGCTCGACAGGGTATGGCACAGATACGCAGTATTTT
17	TRBD1	TRBV7-6	TRBJ1-1	CASSLGRTGGKNTEAFF	TGTGCCAGCAGCTTAGGAAGAACAGGGGGGAAGAACACTGAAGCTTTCTTT
12	TRBD1	TRBV30	TRBJ1-2	CACRDRGYGYTF	TGTGCCTGCCGGGACAGGGGATATGGCTACACCTTC
15	NA	TRBV7-9	TRBJ1-1	CASSYYREESTEAFF	TGTGCCAGCAGCTATTACAGGGAGGAGAGCACTGAAGCTTTCTTT
15	TRBD1	TRBV25-1	TRBJ2-1	CASSGTDREYNEQFF	TGTGCCAGCAGTGGAACGGACAGGGAATACAATGAGCAGTTCTTC
15	TRBD1	TRBV27	TRBJ1-1	CASSPYRQGGTEAFF	TGTGCCAGCAGCCCTTACCGACAGGGTGGAACTGAAGCTTTCTTT
15	TRBD2	TRBV6-5	TRBJ2-1	CASSLSGVPYNEQFF	TGTGCCAGCAGTCTCAGCGGGGTCCCCTACAATGAGCAGTTCTTC
15	TRBD1	TRBV10-3	TRBJ2-3	CAISDDRAQGDTQYF	TGTGCCATCAGTGATGACAGGGCCCAGGGGGATACGCAGTATTTT
15	TRBD2	TRBV27	TRBJ2-5	CASRGLAPKGETQYF	TGTGCCAGCAGGGGACTAGCGCCCAAGGGGGAGACCCAGTACTTC
16	NA	TRBV7-2	TRBJ2-2	CASSLIRIYNTGELFF	TGTGCCAGCAGCTTGATACGGATTTATAACACCGGGGAGCTGTTTTTT
13	NA	TRBV7-2	TRBJ2-1	CASLPLNAGEQFF	TGTGCCAGCCTTCCATTAAACGCGGGTGAGCAGTTCTTC